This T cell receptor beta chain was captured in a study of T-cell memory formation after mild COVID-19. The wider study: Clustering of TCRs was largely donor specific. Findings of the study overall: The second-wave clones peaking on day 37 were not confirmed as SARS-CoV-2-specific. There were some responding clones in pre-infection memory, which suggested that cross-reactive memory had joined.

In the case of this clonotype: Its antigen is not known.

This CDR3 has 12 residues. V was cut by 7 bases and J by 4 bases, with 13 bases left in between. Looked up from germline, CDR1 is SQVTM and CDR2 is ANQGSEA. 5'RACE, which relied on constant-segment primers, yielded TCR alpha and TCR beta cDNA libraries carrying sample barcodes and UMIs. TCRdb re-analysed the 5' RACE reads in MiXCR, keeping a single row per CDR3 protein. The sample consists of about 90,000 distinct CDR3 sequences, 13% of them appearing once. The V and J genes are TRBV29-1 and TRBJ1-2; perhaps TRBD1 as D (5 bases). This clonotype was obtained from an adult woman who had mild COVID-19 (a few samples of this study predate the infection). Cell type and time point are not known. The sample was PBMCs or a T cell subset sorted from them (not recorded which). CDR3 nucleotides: TGCAGCGCTGCAGGGACTACCTATGGCTACACCTTC. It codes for CSAAGTTYGYTF.